Listed here are 32 T cell receptor beta chains from one sample, sequenced in a study of shared clonotypes between healthy human individuals. This table comes from immunoSEQ multiplex PCR, and its TCRdb copy is limited to in-frame clones, with some not included. The sample carries about 1 million clones, roughly 80% recorded once. The sample consisted of memory CD4+ T cells sorted from blood. Subset in this sample: CD45RA-negative fraction. The receptor set was obtained from a man aged 18 to 35 in good health.

V and J are TRBV7-2 and TRBJ2-4; either TRBD1 or TRBD2 may fit D (5 bases each). Germline V gene sequence: CDR1 SGHTA, CDR2 FQGNSA. The CDR3 totals 14 residues. V lost 5 bases and J 0 bases, leaving 8 bases between the germline ends. DNA of the CDR3: TGTGCCAGCAGCGACGGGACAGCCAAAAACATTCAGTACTTC. This gives the protein CASSDGTAKNIQYF.

The gene calls are TRBV19 and TRBJ2-3, with D hard to call. CDR1 LNHDA and CDR2 SQIVND come from the germline V gene (reference sequence). Trimming removed 6 bases from V and 4 bases from J, with 20 bases in between. This CDR3 spans 16 amino acids. The CDR3 sequence: CASSALRVSSPDTQYF. Here the CDR3 DNA reads TGTGCCAGTAGCGCGCTTAGGGTCTCCTCACCAGATACGCAGTATTTT.

This chain links TRBV30 with TRBJ2-4; D is possibly TRBD2 (6 bases). Germline CDR1 GTSNPN, CDR2 SVGIG (reference sequence). V was trimmed by 5 bases and J by 3 bases, leaving 11 bases between them. This CDR3 region has 13 residues. The CDR3 nucleotides read TGTGCCTGGGGCGGGGAAGGCAAAAACATTCAGTACTTC. Its protein product is CAWGGEGKNIQYF.

This sequence joins TRBV5-6 and TRBJ1-2; D call uncertain. V lost 0 bases and J 6 bases, leaving 9 bases between the germline ends. The CDR3 totals 13 residues. Germline CDR1 and CDR2: SGHDT and YYEEEE. DNA of the CDR3: TGTGCCAGCAGCTTGGCAGGTTCGGATGGCTACACCTTC. It yields the protein CASSLAGSDGYTF.

The chain has TRBV28 and TRBJ1-2, with a possible D match to TRBD1 (5 bases). V dropped 5 bases and J dropped 5 bases, with 12 bases sitting between them. This CDR3 contains 13 residues. Germline values: CDR1 MDHEN, CDR2 SYDVKM. The CDR3 spells CASSLSPGYGYTF. The CDR3 region has the DNA TGTGCCAGCAGTCTGTCTCCAGGGTATGGCTACACCTTC.

The chain combines TRBV18 with TRBJ1-6; the match to TRBD1 covers 7 bases. V shed 4 bases, J shed 10 bases, and the junction held 7 bases outside the gene matches. Germline V lookup: CDR1 KGHSH, CDR2 LQKENI. This CDR3 contains 14 residues. The CDR3 is CASSQSTGNSPLHF. For the CDR3, the DNA is TGTGCCAGCTCACAGTCGACAGGGAACTCACCCCTCCACTTT.

CDR3 nucleotide sequence: TGTGCCAGCTCACCGGCCAGGTCCTACGAGCAGTACTTC. Translation gives CASSPARSYEQYF. This sequence joins TRBV18 and TRBJ2-7, with D uncertain. CDR1 is KGHSH, CDR2 LQKENI, per germline. Trimming took 3 bases from V and 1 from J, leaving 7 bases between them. The CDR3 is 13 residues long. The whole variable domain, filled in from reference TRBV18 and TRBJ2-7, reads NAGVMQNPRHLVRRRGQEARLRCSPMKGHSHVYWYRQLPEEGLKFMVYLQKENIIDESGMPKERFSAEFPKEGPSILRIQQVVRGDSAAYFCASSPARSYEQYFGPGTRLTVT.

The J gene is TRBJ1-3, the V gene TRBV5-6; no definite D call. V gave up 3 bases and J gave up 6 bases, with 7 bases separating them. Germline CDR1 SGHDT, CDR2 YYEEEE. The CDR3 loop spans 12 amino acids. The DNA for the CDR3 is TGTGCCAGCAGCTCCGTCGCAAACACCATATATTTT. Translation: CASSSVANTIYF.

The chain uses TRBV2 and TRBJ2-7; TRBD1 might be the D (6 bases). This CDR3 is built from 13 residues. Germline V gives CDR1 SNHLY, CDR2 FYNNEI. With 10 bases removed from V and 6 bases from J, the gap between germline ends came to 19 bases. CDR3 region: CATKGAGVSEQYF. In DNA form, the CDR3 reads TGTGCCACGAAAGGGGCAGGGGTTAGCGAGCAGTACTTC.

V and J are TRBV29-1 and TRBJ1-5, with no clear D. Germline CDR1 and CDR2: SQVTM and ANQGSEA. CDR3 length: 14 amino acids. V lost 4 bases and J lost 2, with 12 bases in between. This chain's CDR3 is CSVGLGSGNQPQHF. For the CDR3, the DNA is TGCAGCGTTGGATTAGGGTCAGGCAATCAGCCCCAGCATTTT. The full variable domain, its missing parts supplied by reference TRBV29-1 and TRBJ1-5, is SAVISQKPSRDICQRGTSLTIQCQVDSQVTMMFWYRQQPGQSLTLIATANQGSEATYESGFVIDKFPISRPNLTFSTLTVSNMSPEDSSIYLCSVGLGSGNQPQHFGDGTRLSIL.

This clone has a count of ten or more. The gene calls are TRBV28 and TRBJ1-4; 8 bases are shared with TRBD1. CDR1 is MDHEN, CDR2 SYDVKM, per germline. The CDR3 is made up of 14 amino acids. The V segment lost 5 bases and the J segment 10 bases; nucleotides outside the gene matches: 9. CDR3 region: CASSPPGQGGKLFF. For the CDR3, the DNA is TGTGCCAGCAGTCCCCCAGGACAGGGCGGAAAACTGTTTTTT.

Regarding this clone: A junction end diverges from the germline sequence, so it may reflect a read error. The chain has TRBV5-4 and TRBJ1-2; TRBD1 matches 8 bases. There are 15 residues in the CDR3. Per germline, CDR1 SGHNT and CDR2 YYREEE (reference sequence). Written as DNA, the CDR3 is TGCGCCAGCAGCCCGAGAGCCACAGGGGGCTATGGCTACACCTTC. Amino acids: CASSPRATGGYGYTF.

The rearrangement uses TRBV2 and TRBJ1-5; D is unresolved. Germline V gene data show CDR1 as SNHLY and CDR2 as FYNNEI. V lost 7 bases and J lost 1, with 8 bases in between. The CDR3 contains 13 residues. The CDR3 bases are TGTGCCAGCACAAAGAGGAGCAATCAGCCCCAGCATTTT. Translation: CASTKRSNQPQHF.

This chain connects TRBV7-6 to TRBJ2-7; 12 nucleotides agree with TRBD2. CDR1 is SGHVS, CDR2 FNYEAQ, per germline. With 3 bases clipped from V and 3 bases from J, the junction kept 0 bases outside the gene matches. The CDR3 loop spans 14 amino acids. This CDR3 reads CASSLGLAGYEQYF. The CDR3 DNA is TGTGCCAGCAGCTTGGGACTAGCGGGCTACGAGCAGTACTTC.

The chain uses TRBV7-8 and TRBJ2-1, with 10 positions matching TRBD2. There are 16 residues in the CDR3. Per the germline V gene, CDR1 is SGHVS and CDR2 is FQNEAQ. Trimming at V came to 1 base and at J to 4 bases, leaving 4 bases not matched to a gene. DNA for the CDR3: TGTGCCAGCAGCTTAGAGGCTAGCGGGAGTTACAATGAGCAGTTCTTC. It codes for CASSLEASGSYNEQFF.

This chain uses TRBV18 with TRBJ1-5; D remains unclear. Trimming took off 2 bases at V and 7 bases at J, with 9 bases between the two ends. CDR1 and CDR2 from the germline V gene are KGHSH and LQKENI. The CDR3 extends over 13 amino acids. CDR3 sequence reads: CASSPSQSQPQHF. The CDR3 bases are TGTGCCAGCTCACCAAGTCAGAGCCAGCCCCAGCATTTT. Looking up the rest from reference TRBV18 and TRBJ1-5 gives the full variable domain: NAGVMQNPRHLVRRRGQEARLRCSPMKGHSHVYWYRQLPEEGLKFMVYLQKENIIDESGMPKERFSAEFPKEGPSILRIQQVVRGDSAAYFCASSPSQSQPQHFGDGTRLSIL.

This clone was recorded a few times. The chain carries TRBV5-6 and TRBJ2-5; 7 positions match TRBD2. The V and J ends lost 5 bases and 2 bases, in that order; junction bases with no gene match: 9. The germline gives CDR1 SGHDT, CDR2 YYEEEE. The CDR3 length is 15 residues. CDR3 coding DNA: TGTGCCAGCAGACCTCGACTAGCTTATCAAGAGACCCAGTACTTC. This gives the protein CASRPRLAYQETQYF.

This sequence joins TRBV18 and TRBJ2-1; 7 positions match TRBD2. With 5 bases clipped from V and 2 bases from J, the junction kept 9 bases outside the gene matches. The CDR3 consists of 16 residues. Germline CDR1 is KGHSH and CDR2 is LQKENI. The CDR3 loop is CASSGGGSSAYNEQFF. In DNA form, the CDR3 reads TGTGCCAGCTCAGGTGGCGGGAGTTCGGCCTACAATGAGCAGTTCTTC.

Here the CDR3 reads CASSLGGHPYNEQFF. The CDR3 DNA sequence: TGTGCCAGCAGCTTGGGGGGTCACCCCTACAATGAGCAGTTCTTC. V and J are TRBV5-5 and TRBJ2-1; D uncertain. The CDR3 runs 15 residues. The V gene lost 0 bases and the J gene lost 2 bases, with 9 bases spanning the gap. Germline V gene lookup returns CDR1 SGHKS and CDR2 YYEKEE (reference sequence).

This chain links TRBV9 with TRBJ2-2; D remains ambiguous. Per germline, CDR1 SGDLS and CDR2 YYNGEE. The CDR3 spans 14 residues. The V end lost 0 bases, the J end lost 5 bases, and 8 bases lay between the germline ends. CDR3 DNA sequence: TGTGCCAGCAGCGTAGCTAGTACTACCGGGGAGCTGTTTTTT. It is translated as CASSVASTTGELFF.

About this clone: At the DNA level, this CDR3 is encoded by other sequences in the same sample as well. The rearrangement uses TRBV2 and TRBJ2-7, with D hard to call. This CDR3 comprises 11 residues. The germline V and J ends were trimmed by 5 bases and 3 bases, with 5 bases remaining between them. CDR1 and CDR2 from the germline V gene are SNHLY and FYNNEI. In DNA, the CDR3 is TGTGCCAGCAGTCCCTACTACGAGCAGTACTTC. Protein sequence: CASSPYYEQYF. Supplemented by reference TRBV2 and TRBJ2-7, the full variable domain reads EPEVTQTPSHQVTQMGQEVILRCVPISNHLYFYWYRQILGQKVEFLVSFYNNEISEKSEIFDDQFSVERPDGSNFTLKIRSTKLEDSAMYFCASSPYYEQYFGPGTRLTVT.

The J gene is TRBJ2-1, the V gene TRBV7-3; D is possibly TRBD2 (5 bases). The V gene's germline CDR1 is SGHTA and CDR2 FQGTGA. V was shortened by 2 bases and J by 15 bases, with 14 bases between the two germline ends. The CDR3 has 12 residues. CDR3 DNA: TGTGCCAGCAGCTTAGGTCACGGGGTTTGGTTCTTC. This sequence encodes CASSLGHGVWFF.

Remarks on this clone: Other DNA sequences in this specimen translate into the identical CDR3. V gene TRBV7-2 combines with J gene TRBJ2-5; D might be TRBD2 (5 bases). This CDR3 contains 14 residues. Germline V gene sequence: CDR1 SGHTA, CDR2 FQGNSA. Between the trimmed V and J ends, which lost 3 bases and 1 base, there was a span of 9 bases. This CDR3 is CASSLWSGQETQYF. CDR3 in DNA: TGTGCCAGCAGCTTGTGGAGCGGCCAAGAGACCCAGTACTTC.

The rearrangement joins TRBV7-9 to TRBJ1-2; D is unresolved. There are 13 residues in the CDR3. Germline-derived CDR1 and CDR2 are SEHNR and FQNEAQ (reference sequence). The ends were cut back, 2 bases at V and 1 base at J, with 5 bases in the middle. This chain's CDR3 is CASSLQDNYGYTF. The CDR3 coding sequence is TGTGCCAGCAGCTTACAGGATAACTATGGCTACACCTTC.

The chain has TRBV12-5 and TRBJ2-1; possible D gene TRBD1, 7 bases. The ends were cut back, 3 bases at V and 2 bases at J, with 23 bases in the middle. The germline CDR1 and CDR2 sequences are LGHNT and FRNRAP. This CDR3 contains 19 residues. CDR3 in amino acids: CASGLYGTVGLGPYNEQFF. The CDR3 DNA follows: TGTGCTAGTGGTTTATACGGGACAGTGGGACTGGGCCCCTACAATGAGCAGTTCTTC.

Here the CDR3 DNA reads TGCAGCGTGGGGACAGGGGTCCACAATGAGCAGTTCTTC. It encodes CSVGTGVHNEQFF. This chain links TRBV29-1 with TRBJ2-1; 10 positions match TRBD1. V lost 6 bases, J lost 5 bases, and 4 bases stayed unmatched. Germline V lookup: CDR1 SQVTM, CDR2 ANQGSEA. The CDR3 has 13 residues.

The chain uses TRBV11-3 and TRBJ2-7, with 8 bases fitting TRBD1. This CDR3 region has 14 residues. After removal of 5 bases from V and 3 bases from J, the junction contained 6 bases not matched to a gene. CDR1 and CDR2 (germline): SGHNT, YENEEA. CDR3 sequence reads: CASSPGQGFYEQYF. CDR3 bases: TGTGCCAGCAGCCCCGGACAGGGTTTCTACGAGCAGTACTTC.

The chain employs TRBV28 and TRBJ1-5; no clear D gene. This CDR3 has 12 amino acids. V was trimmed by 3 bases and J by 7 bases, leaving 7 bases between them. The V gene's germline CDR1 is MDHEN and CDR2 SYDVKM. Written as DNA, the CDR3 is TGTGCCAGCAGTTTGACACTCCAGCCCCAGCATTTT. Protein: CASSLTLQPQHF.

Remarks on this clone: Within the sample, other DNA sequences also encode this same CDR3. The CDR3 DNA sequence: TGTGCCAGCAGTTACGGTAACTATGGCTACACCTTC. It yields the protein CASSYGNYGYTF. V usage is TRBV28 and J usage is TRBJ1-2; D is ambiguous. The germline gives CDR1 MDHEN, CDR2 SYDVKM. V gave up 4 bases and J gave up 1 base, with 4 bases separating them. The CDR3 covers 12 residues.

This clone was seen only once. At the DNA level, this CDR3 is encoded by other sequences in the same sample as well. V is TRBV7-2 and J is TRBJ1-5; D perhaps matches TRBD1 (5 bases). The germline V gene encodes CDR1 SGHTA and CDR2 FQGNSA. The CDR3 runs to 15 residues. V lost 1 base to trimming and J lost 0 bases, with 7 bases between them. The CDR3 here is CASSLGRASNQPQHF. Here the CDR3 DNA reads TGTGCCAGCAGCTTAGGCAGGGCTAGCAATCAGCCCCAGCATTTT.

The rearrangement links TRBV10-3 to TRBJ2-1; possibly TRBD2 for D (6 bases). The CDR3 totals 15 residues. V lost 8 bases to trimming and J lost 4 bases, with 18 bases between them. Germline V lookup: CDR1 ENHRY, CDR2 SYGVKD. The CDR3 region is CAIAGRGMGYNEQFF. The CDR3 DNA reads TGTGCCATCGCCGGCCGCGGGATGGGGTACAATGAGCAGTTCTTC.

The V gene is TRBV5-1, the J gene TRBJ2-3, with 11 bases identical to TRBD2. This CDR3 has 17 amino acids. Germline V gene lookup returns CDR1 SGHRS and CDR2 YFSETQ. Germline trimming cut 3 bases from V and 0 bases from J; bases unmatched to any gene: 6. The CDR3 DNA sequence: TGCGCCAGCAGCTCGGCTAGCGGGGGGCTTAGCACAGATACGCAGTATTTT. Translated, it gives CASSSASGGLSTDTQYF.